The clone carrying this T cell receptor beta chain has a single count. Its antigen is undetermined. The data belong to a study of CD8 T cells in Susac syndrome. Sequencing of TCR beta drew on CD8+ and CD4+ T cells from blood. CD8+ and CD4+ T cells were negatively isolated; TEMRA cells were FACS-enriched. General study results and limits: Regarding the TCR sequencing and HLA analysis, the study admitted that a relatively small number of individuals were involved.

RNA amounts of roughly 0.45 to 1 ug underwent reverse transcription with random hexamers. Multiplex PCR with immunoSEQ amplified the TCR beta CDR3 across 54 Vbeta and 13 Jbeta. One entry per CDR3 protein results from TCRdb running MiXCR on the immunoSEQ multiplex PCR reads. Among more than 150,000 distinct CDR3 sequences listed, roughly 95% were seen once. The germline gives CDR1 SEHNR, CDR2 FQNEAQ (reference sequence). This CDR3 contains 15 residues. Trimming pared 0 bases from V and 5 bases from J, leaving 14 bases between. The sequenced sample was CD8+ T cells from PBMCs. This TCR was recovered from a human donor with multiple sclerosis. The V call is TRBV7-9, the J call TRBJ2-7; D is ambiguous. The CDR3 DNA reads TGTGCCAGCAGCTTAGCCGACCTAGGGTGGCACGAGCAGTACGTC. This codes for CASSLADLGWHEQYV.